Below, one T cell receptor (beta chain) is given with its context. Its antigen is undetermined. Germline loops: CDR1 LNHDA, CDR2 SQIVND (reference sequence). V lost 7 bases and J lost 2, with 13 bases in between. This CDR3 spans 14 amino acids. This entry is derived from a study of regulatory dendritic cells for organ transplantation. Sorted T cells were CFSE-labeled and cultured 5 days with allogeneic regulatory or mature dendritic cells at 1:10. Profiled with immunoSEQ multiplex PCR; TCRdb holds only in-frame clones, not every one. The sample lists 15,000 to 20,000 clones, around 79% occurring once. The clonotype comes from a human donor in good health. Sequencing was carried out using memory CD4+ T cells from blood cultured with regulatory dendritic cells. Specified subset: CD45RO+ memory T cells. The chain joins TRBV19 to TRBJ2-3; tentative D call: TRBD1 (6 bases). As DNA, the CDR3 is TGTGCCAGTACCCGAGGGGGATACACAGATACGCAGTATTTT. Translation gives CASTRGGYTDTQYF.